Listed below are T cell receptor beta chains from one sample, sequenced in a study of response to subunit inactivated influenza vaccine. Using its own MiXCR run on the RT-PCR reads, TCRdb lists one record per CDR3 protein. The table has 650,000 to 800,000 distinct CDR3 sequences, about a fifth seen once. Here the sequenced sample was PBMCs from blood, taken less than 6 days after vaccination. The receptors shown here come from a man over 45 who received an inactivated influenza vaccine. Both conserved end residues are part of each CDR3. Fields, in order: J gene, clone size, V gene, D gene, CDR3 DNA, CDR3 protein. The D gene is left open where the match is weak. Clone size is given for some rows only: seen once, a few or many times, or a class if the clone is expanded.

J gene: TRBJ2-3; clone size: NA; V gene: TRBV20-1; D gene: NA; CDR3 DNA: TGCAGTGCCAAAGGGGAGAGGATAGATACGCAGTATTTT; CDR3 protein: CSAKGERIDTQYF
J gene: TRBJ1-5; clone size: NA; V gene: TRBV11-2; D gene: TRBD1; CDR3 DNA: TGTGCCAGCAGCTTAGCCACAGGGGGCGGCAATCAGCCCCAGCATTTT; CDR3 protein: CASSLATGGGNQPQHF
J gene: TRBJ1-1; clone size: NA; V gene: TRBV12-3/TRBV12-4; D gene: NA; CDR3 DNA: TGTGCCAGCAGTTCCCGTAGTCCGGACACTGAAGCTTTCTTT; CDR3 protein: CASSSRSPDTEAFF
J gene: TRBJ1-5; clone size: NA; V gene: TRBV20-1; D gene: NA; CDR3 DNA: TGCAGTGCTAGAGATCACTTAGGGATGAGCAATCAGCCCCAGCATTTT; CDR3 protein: CSARDHLGMSNQPQHF
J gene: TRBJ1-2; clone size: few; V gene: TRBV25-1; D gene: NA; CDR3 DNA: TGTGCCAGCAGTGAAGGTGGGCGGCAGTCCTATGGCTACACCTTC; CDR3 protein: CASSEGGRQSYGYTF
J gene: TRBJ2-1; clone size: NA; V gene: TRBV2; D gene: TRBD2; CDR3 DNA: TGTGCCAGCTCGATTAGCGGGGACGGTGAGCAGTTCTTC; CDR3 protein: CASSISGDGEQFF
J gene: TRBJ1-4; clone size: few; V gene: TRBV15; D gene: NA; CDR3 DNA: TGTGCCACCAGCAGAGATATCATTTCGGCGGTTCGCCTGTTTTTT; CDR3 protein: CATSRDIISAVRLFF
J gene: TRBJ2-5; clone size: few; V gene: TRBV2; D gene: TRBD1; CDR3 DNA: TGTGCCAGCACCAAGGACAGGGGAGAGACCCAGTACTTC; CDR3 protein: CASTKDRGETQYF
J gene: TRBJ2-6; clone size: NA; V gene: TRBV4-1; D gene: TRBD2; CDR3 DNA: TGCGCCAGCAGCCTGCGGGGGGAGATACTGACTTTC; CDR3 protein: CASSLRGEILTF
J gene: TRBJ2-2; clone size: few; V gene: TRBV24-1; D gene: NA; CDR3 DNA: TGTGCCACCAGTGACCCTAGCGACACCGGGGAGCTGTTTTTT; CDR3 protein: CATSDPSDTGELFF
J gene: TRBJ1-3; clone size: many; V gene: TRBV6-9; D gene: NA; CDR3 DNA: TGTGCCAGCAGTCGGGGGGGATTGGGAAACACCATATATTTT; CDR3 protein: CASSRGGLGNTIYF
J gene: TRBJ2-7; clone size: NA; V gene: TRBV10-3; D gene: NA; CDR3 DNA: TGTGCCATCAGTGAGAAGTGGGCAGGGGCGGTCGAGCAGTACTTC; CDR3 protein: CAISEKWAGAVEQYF
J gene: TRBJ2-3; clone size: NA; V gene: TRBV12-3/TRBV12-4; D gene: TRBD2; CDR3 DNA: TGTGCCAGCAGACCGCAGGGAGGTAGCGGGAGAGATACGCAGTATTTT; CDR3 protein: CASRPQGGSGRDTQYF
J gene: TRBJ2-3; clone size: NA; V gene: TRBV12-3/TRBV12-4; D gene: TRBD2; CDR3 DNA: TGTGCCAGCAAACTAGCGGGGTCTGGCACAGATACGCAGTATTTT; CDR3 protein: CASKLAGSGTDTQYF
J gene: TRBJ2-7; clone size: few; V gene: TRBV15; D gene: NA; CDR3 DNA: TGTGCCACCAGCAGAGGCCGGGACCCTCCTTACGAGCAGTACTTC; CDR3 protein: CATSRGRDPPYEQYF
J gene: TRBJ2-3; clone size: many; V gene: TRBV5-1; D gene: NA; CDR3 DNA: TGCGCCAGCAGCTTGGCCGGAGGGTCAGATACGCAGTATTTT; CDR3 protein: CASSLAGGSDTQYF
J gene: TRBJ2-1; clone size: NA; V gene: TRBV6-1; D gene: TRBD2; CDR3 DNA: TGTGCCAGCAGCGGACTAGCGGGTAGGGGGGATGAGCAGTTCTTC; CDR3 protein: CASSGLAGRGDEQFF
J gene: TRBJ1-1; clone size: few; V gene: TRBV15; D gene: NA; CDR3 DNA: TGTGCCACCAGCAGAGGCAGGGGCACTGAAGCTTTCTTT; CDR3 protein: CATSRGRGTEAFF
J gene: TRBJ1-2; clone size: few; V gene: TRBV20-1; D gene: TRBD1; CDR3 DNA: TGCAGTGCTAGAGATCCACAGGGGCTGACCTATGGCTACACCTTC; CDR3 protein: CSARDPQGLTYGYTF
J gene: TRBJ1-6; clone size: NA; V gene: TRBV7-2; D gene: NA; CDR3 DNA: TGTGCCAGCAGACCGGGGGCCCCCTATAATTCACCCCTCCACTTT; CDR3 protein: CASRPGAPYNSPLHF
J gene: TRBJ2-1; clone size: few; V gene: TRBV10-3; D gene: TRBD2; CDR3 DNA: TGTGCCATCAGTGGGGCTAGCGGGCACTACAATGAGCAGTTCTTC; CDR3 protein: CAISGASGHYNEQFF
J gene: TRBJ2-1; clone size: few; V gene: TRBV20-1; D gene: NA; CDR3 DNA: TGCAGTGCTAGTAGGTCCAACAATGAGCAGTTCTTC; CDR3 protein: CSASRSNNEQFF
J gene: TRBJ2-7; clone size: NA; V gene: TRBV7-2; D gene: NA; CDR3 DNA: TGTGCCAGCAGCTTAGACTCAATAGCCTACGAGCAGTACTTC; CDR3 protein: CASSLDSIAYEQYF
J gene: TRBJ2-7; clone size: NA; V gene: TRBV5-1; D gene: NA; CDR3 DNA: TGCGCCAGCAGCCTAACCTCCGGGACTGGGACCTACGAGCAGTACTTC; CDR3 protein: CASSLTSGTGTYEQYF
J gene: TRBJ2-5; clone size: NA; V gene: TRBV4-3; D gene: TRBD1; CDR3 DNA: TGCGCCAGCAGCCAAGACTACTTCGGACAGGGGGCCGGAGAGACCCAGTACTTC; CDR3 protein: CASSQDYFGQGAGETQYF
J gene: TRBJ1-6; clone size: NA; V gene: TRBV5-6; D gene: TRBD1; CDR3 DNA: TGTGCCAGCAGCTTGGAGAGGGGGCATTCACCCCTCCACTTT; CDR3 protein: CASSLERGHSPLHF
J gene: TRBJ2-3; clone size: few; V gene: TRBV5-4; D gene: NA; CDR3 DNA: TGTGCCAGCAGCGGGACCCGCCCAGATACGCAGTATTTT; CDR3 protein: CASSGTRPDTQYF
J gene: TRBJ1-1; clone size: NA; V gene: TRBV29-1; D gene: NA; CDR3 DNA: TGCAGCGTGCGAACGTCTTCTGAAGCTTTCTTT; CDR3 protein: CSVRTSSEAFF
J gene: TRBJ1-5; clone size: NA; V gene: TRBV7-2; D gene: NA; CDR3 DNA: TGTGCCAGCAGCTCTAGGGGTGGGGTATCTCAGCCCCAGCATTTT; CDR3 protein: CASSSRGGVSQPQHF
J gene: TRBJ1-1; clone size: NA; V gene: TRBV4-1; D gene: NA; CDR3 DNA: TGCGCCAGCAGCCAGGAGAACACTGAAGCTTTCTTT; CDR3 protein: CASSQENTEAFF
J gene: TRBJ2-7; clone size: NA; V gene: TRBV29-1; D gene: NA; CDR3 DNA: TGCAGCGTTGGGGGCAGGGATGGGGAGCAGTACTTC; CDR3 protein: CSVGGRDGEQYF
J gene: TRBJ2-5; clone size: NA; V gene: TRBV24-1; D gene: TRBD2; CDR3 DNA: TGTGCCACCAGTGACGCCTCTAGCGGGGGGGCCCAAGAGACCCAGTACTTC; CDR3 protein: CATSDASSGGAQETQYF
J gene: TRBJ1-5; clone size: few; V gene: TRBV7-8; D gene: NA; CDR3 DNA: TGTGCCAGCCCAGGGTGGAATCAGCCCCAGCATTTT; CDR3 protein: CASPGWNQPQHF
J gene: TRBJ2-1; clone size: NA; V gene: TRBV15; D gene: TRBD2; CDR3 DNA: TGTGCCACCAGCGGTCGGGGTAGCGGGAGGGCAAATGAGCAGTTCTTC; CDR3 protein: CATSGRGSGRANEQFF
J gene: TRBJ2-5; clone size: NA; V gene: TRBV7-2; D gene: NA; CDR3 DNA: TGTGCCGGCAGCTCTGGACTATCCCAAGAGACCCAGTACTTC; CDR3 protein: CAGSSGLSQETQYF
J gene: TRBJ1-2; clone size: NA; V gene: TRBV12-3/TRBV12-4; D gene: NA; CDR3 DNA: TGTGCCAGCAGTTCGACCGGCCTCGAGGGCTACACCTTC; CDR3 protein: CASSSTGLEGYTF
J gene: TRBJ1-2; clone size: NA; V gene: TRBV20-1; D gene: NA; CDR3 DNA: TGCAGTGCTAGCGGTGGGGCTAACTATGGCTACACCTTC; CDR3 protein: CSASGGANYGYTF
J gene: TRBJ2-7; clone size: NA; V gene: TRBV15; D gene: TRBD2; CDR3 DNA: TGTGCCACCAGCAGGGGTGGAGCGGGACCTCCTCGGGAGCAGTACTTC; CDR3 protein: CATSRGGAGPPREQYF
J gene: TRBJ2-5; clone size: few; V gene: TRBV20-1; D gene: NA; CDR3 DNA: TGCAGTGCCGCCCCGGCAGAAGAGACCCAGTACTTC; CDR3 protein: CSAAPAEETQYF
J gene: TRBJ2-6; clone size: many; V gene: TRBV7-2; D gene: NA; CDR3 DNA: TGTGCCAGCAGCTTAGACAGCTCTGGGGCCAACGTCCTGACTTTC; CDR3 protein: CASSLDSSGANVLTF
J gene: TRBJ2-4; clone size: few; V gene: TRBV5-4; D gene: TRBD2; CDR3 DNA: TGTGCCAGCAGCCCGGGAGGTCCAGGGAACATTCAGTACTTC; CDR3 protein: CASSPGGPGNIQYF
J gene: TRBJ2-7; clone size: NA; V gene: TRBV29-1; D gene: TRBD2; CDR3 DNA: TGCAGCGTTGGTAGCGGGAGGGCCCACGAGCAGTACTTC; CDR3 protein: CSVGSGRAHEQYF
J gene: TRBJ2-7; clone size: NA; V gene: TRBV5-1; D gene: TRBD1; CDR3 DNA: TGCGCCAGCAGGAAGTCCGGGACAGCGAACTCCTACGAGCAGTACTTC; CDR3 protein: CASRKSGTANSYEQYF
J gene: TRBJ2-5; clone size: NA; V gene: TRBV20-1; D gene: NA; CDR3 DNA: TGCAGTGCTAGAGTTGCACAGCAACAAGAGACCCAGTACTTC; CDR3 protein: CSARVAQQQETQYF
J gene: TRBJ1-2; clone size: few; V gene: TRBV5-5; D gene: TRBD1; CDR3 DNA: TGTGCCAGCAGCTTGGTCGCCGGGACAGGGAGAGAAAGCTATGGCTACACCTTC; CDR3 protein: CASSLVAGTGRESYGYTF
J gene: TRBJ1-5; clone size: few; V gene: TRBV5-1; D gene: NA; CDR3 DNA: TGCGCCAGCAGCTTGAGTCAGGGGATGCAGCCCCAGCATTTT; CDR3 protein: CASSLSQGMQPQHF
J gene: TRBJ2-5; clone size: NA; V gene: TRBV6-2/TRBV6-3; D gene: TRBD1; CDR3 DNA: TGTGCCAGCAGCCATTTACAGGGGGCAAGGGAGACCCAGTACTTC; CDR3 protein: CASSHLQGARETQYF
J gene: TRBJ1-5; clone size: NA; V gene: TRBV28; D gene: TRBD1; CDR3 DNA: TGTGCCACGGACAGGGTTCGTCAGCCCCAGCATTTT; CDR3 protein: CATDRVRQPQHF
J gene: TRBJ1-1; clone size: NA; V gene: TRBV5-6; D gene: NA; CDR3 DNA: TGTGCCAGCAGCATTGCATCGGGGGGAACTGAAGCTTTCTTT; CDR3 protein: CASSIASGGTEAFF